This is a list of T cell receptor beta chains from one sample in a study of vaccination and CD4 T cells after COVID-19. MiXCR was run by TCRdb on the PCR reads, yielding one entry per CDR3 protein. Among 21,000 or so distinct CDR3 sequences listed, about two fifths were seen once. These TCRs' antigens remain unknown. Sequenced: CD4+ T cells from blood, cultured in vitro. The receptors stem from a human donor who had recovered from COVID-19. CDR3s include the opening cysteine and the closing phenylalanine or tryptophan. D genes are given only for firm matches. Clone sizes are given selectively: once, few, many, or a class where the clone is expanded.

TRBJ1-5 | NA | NA | TRBV7-8 | TGTGCCAGCAGCCCTGGGACCCTGGGAAATCAGCCCCAGCATTTT | CASSPGTLGNQPQHF
TRBJ1-6 | NA | NA | TRBV20-1 | TGCAGTGCTAGCCAGGGCGATTATTCACCCCTCCACTTT | CSASQGDYSPLHF
TRBJ2-1 | NA | NA | TRBV2 | TGTGCCAGCAGTGCGCAGGGCTCATACAATGAGCAGTTCTTC | CASSAQGSYNEQFF
TRBJ2-7 | NA | NA | TRBV20-1 | TGCAGTGCCCAGGGGGGGGTCCTGGGCGAGCAGTACTTC | CSAQGGVLGEQYF
TRBJ2-3 | NA | NA | TRBV12-3/TRBV12-4 | TGTGCCAGCAGTGCGACCGGGACAAGTCCGTATTTT | CASSATGTSPYF
TRBJ2-1 | NA | NA | TRBV27 | TGTGCCAGCAGTTCCCGACCAACCATTATAAGCTCCTACAATGAGCAGTTCTTC | CASSSRPTIISSYNEQFF
TRBJ2-3 | NA | few | TRBV24-1 | TGTGCCACCAGTGACCCTCCTAGGACGGGCACAGATACGCAGTATTTT | CATSDPPRTGTDTQYF
TRBJ1-1 | NA | once | TRBV12-3/TRBV12-4 | TGTGCCAGCAGTTTCGGGCGAATGAACACTGAAGCTTTCTTT | CASSFGRMNTEAFF
TRBJ1-2 | TRBD1 | once | TRBV27 | TGTGCCAGCAGTTTACAGGCGCACGGGACAGGGCGGTTTCACTATGGCTACACCTTC | CASSLQAHGTGRFHYGYTF
TRBJ2-7 | NA | NA | TRBV5-4 | TGTGCCAGCAGCTTCCAGATGGAGGGCTACGAGCAGTACTTC | CASSFQMEGYEQYF
TRBJ2-5 | NA | few | TRBV11-3 | TGTGCCAGCAGCTTACGAGAGACCCAGTACTTC | CASSLRETQYF
TRBJ2-5 | TRBD2 | NA | TRBV11-2 | TGTGCCAGCAGCTTTCTTTCCATAGCGGGAGGGCCGGAGACCCAGTACTTC | CASSFLSIAGGPETQYF
TRBJ2-5 | NA | NA | TRBV18 | TGTGCCAGCTCACCACAGAGGGGGCAAGAGACCCAGTACTTC | CASSPQRGQETQYF
TRBJ1-2 | TRBD1 | NA | TRBV12-3/TRBV12-4 | TGTGCCAGCAGTTTTTTGGACAGGGCTCGTGGCTACACCTTC | CASSFLDRARGYTF
TRBJ1-1 | NA | NA | TRBV7-2 | TGTGCCAGCAGGGACTGGGGGGGCAAAGTTTTCTTT | CASRDWGGKVFF
TRBJ1-2 | NA | NA | TRBV2 | TGTGCCAGCAGCGAGGACGGGTACTATGGCTACACCTTC | CASSEDGYYGYTF
TRBJ2-3 | NA | NA | TRBV5-4 | TGTGCCAGCAGCTTGGCATGGACAGATACGCAGTATTTT | CASSLAWTDTQYF
TRBJ2-4 | NA | NA | TRBV7-2 | TGTGCCAGCAGCCCGTCTTTAGCCCCCGGAGGGCCCAAAAACATTCAGTACTTC | CASSPSLAPGGPKNIQYF
TRBJ1-1 | NA | NA | TRBV28 | TGTGCCAGCAGTGTCAGGGTGAACACTGAAGCTTTCTTT | CASSVRVNTEAFF
TRBJ1-1 | NA | few | TRBV28 | TGTGCCAGCAGCCTAAGAACCACTGAAGCTTTCTTT | CASSLRTTEAFF
TRBJ2-7 | TRBD1 | NA | TRBV29-1 | TGCAGCGTTGGGACAGGGGAGCCCTACGAGCAGTACTTC | CSVGTGEPYEQYF
TRBJ1-1 | TRBD1 | NA | TRBV12-3/TRBV12-4 | TGTGCCAGCAGGGGGGACAGAGAGAACACTGAAGCTTTCTTT | CASRGDRENTEAFF
TRBJ2-4 | NA | NA | TRBV11-3 | TGTGCCAGCAGCTTAGGTCAGAAAAACATTCAGTACTTC | CASSLGQKNIQYF
TRBJ2-5 | NA | NA | TRBV14 | TGTGCCAGCAGCCAAGATCTACAGCAAAAGACCCAGTACTTC | CASSQDLQQKTQYF
TRBJ1-2 | NA | NA | TRBV6-1 | TGTGCCAGCAGTGGCAGGTACTATGGCTACACCTTC | CASSGRYYGYTF
TRBJ1-6 | NA | few | TRBV28 | TGTGCCAGCAAGATCGGAAGCTCCTATAATTCACCCCTCCACTTT | CASKIGSSYNSPLHF
TRBJ2-7 | TRBD1 | NA | TRBV6-5 | TGTGCCAGCAGTTCCGGGACAGGGGGCGGCGAGCAGTACTTC | CASSSGTGGGEQYF
TRBJ2-3 | TRBD2 | NA | TRBV12-3/TRBV12-4 | TGTGCCAGCAGTCTAGCGGGAGAGGCTACAGATACGCAGTATTTT | CASSLAGEATDTQYF
TRBJ2-2 | NA | NA | TRBV2 | TGTGCCAGCAGTGATTTACAGCTCCGGAACACCGGGGAGCTGTTTTTT | CASSDLQLRNTGELFF
TRBJ1-2 | NA | few | TRBV2 | TGTGCCAGCAAGTGGCAGGCAACGTCCTATGGCTACACCTTC | CASKWQATSYGYTF
TRBJ1-2 | NA | few | TRBV27 | TGTGCCAGCAGTTTCACGGGCCTCCCAGGCGATGGCTACACCTTC | CASSFTGLPGDGYTF
TRBJ1-2 | TRBD1 | NA | TRBV19 | TGTGCCAGTAGTCCAGGACAGGGCCTATATGGCTACACCTTC | CASSPGQGLYGYTF
TRBJ2-1 | TRBD2 | NA | TRBV25-1 | TGTGCCAGCAGTGATCGTGGCACTAGCGGGACCAATGAGCAGTTCTTC | CASSDRGTSGTNEQFF
TRBJ2-5 | NA | few | TRBV5-6 | TGTGCCAGCAGCTTTAGGGTCCTACAGGCGGGGACCCAGTACTTC | CASSFRVLQAGTQYF
TRBJ1-2 | NA | few | TRBV28 | TGTGCCAGCAGCTACCGACAGAACCTCGGGTTCTACGGCTACACCTTC | CASSYRQNLGFYGYTF
TRBJ2-5 | NA | few | TRBV21-1 | TGTGCCAGCAGCAACCCGTCTTGGAGGGTCGGCCAAGAGACCCAGTACTTC | CASSNPSWRVGQETQYF
TRBJ2-5 | TRBD2 | few | TRBV10-3 | TGTGCCATTGCAGCGGGGGGAAGTAAAGAGACCCAGTACTTC | CAIAAGGSKETQYF
TRBJ2-1 | NA | few | TRBV23-1 | TGCGCCAGCAGTCAATCCATGTGGGGTGAGCAGTTCTTC | CASSQSMWGEQFF
TRBJ2-5 | TRBD1 | few | TRBV20-1 | TGCAGTGCTAGTCTAGGACAGGGAGGTATTGGGGAGACCCAGTACTTC | CSASLGQGGIGETQYF
TRBJ1-3 | TRBD1 | few | TRBV19 | TGTGCCAGTAGTATACGGGACAGCTCTGGAAACACCATATATTTT | CASSIRDSSGNTIYF
TRBJ2-3 | NA | few | TRBV20-1 | TGCAGTGCTACACTAGGGAGCACAGATACGCAGTATTTT | CSATLGSTDTQYF
TRBJ1-1 | TRBD1 | NA | TRBV27 | TGTGCCAGCAGTCCCTCGGGACAGGGTAGGTTGGCTTTCTTT | CASSPSGQGRLAFF
TRBJ1-2 | NA | few | TRBV7-2 | TGTGCCAGCAGCTTAGTAAGTTGGACAGACTATGGCTACACCTTC | CASSLVSWTDYGYTF